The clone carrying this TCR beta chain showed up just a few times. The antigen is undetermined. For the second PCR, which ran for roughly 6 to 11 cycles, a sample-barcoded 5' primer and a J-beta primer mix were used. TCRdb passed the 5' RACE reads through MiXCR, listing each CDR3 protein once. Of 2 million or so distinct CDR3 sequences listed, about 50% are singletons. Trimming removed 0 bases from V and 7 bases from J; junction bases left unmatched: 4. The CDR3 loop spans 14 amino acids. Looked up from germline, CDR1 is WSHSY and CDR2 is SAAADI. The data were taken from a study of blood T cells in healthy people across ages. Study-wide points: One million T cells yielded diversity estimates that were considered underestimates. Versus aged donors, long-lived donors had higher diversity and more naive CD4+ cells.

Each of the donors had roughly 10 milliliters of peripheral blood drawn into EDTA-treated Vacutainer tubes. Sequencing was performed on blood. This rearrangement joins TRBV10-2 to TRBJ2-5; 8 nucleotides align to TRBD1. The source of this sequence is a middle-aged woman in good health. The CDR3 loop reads CASSESGQGGTQYF. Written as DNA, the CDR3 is TGCGCCAGCAGTGAGTCTGGACAGGGAGGGACCCAGTACTTC.